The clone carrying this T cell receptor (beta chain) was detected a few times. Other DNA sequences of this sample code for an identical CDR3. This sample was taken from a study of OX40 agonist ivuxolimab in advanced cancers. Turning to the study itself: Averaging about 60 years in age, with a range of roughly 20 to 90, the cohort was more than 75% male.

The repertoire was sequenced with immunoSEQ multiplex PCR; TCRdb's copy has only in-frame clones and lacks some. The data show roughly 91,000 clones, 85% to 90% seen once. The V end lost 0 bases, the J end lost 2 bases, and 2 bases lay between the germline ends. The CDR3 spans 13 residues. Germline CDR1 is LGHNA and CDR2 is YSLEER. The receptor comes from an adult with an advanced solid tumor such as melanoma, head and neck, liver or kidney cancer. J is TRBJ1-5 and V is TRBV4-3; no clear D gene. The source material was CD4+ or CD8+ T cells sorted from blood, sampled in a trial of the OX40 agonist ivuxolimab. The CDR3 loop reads CASSQDRNQPQHF. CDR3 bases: TGCGCCAGCAGCCAAGACCGCAATCAGCCCCAGCATTTT.